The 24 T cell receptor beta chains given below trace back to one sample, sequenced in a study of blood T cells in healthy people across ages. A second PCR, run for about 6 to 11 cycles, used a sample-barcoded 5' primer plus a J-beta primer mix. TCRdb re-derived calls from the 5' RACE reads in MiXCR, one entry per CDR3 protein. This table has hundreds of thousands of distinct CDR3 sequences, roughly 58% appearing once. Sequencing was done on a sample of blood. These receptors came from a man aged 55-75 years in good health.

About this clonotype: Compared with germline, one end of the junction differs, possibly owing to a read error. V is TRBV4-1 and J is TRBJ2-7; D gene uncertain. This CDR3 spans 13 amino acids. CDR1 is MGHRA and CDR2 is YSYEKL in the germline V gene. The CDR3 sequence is CASSKESAYEQYF. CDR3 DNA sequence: TGCGCCAGCAGCAAAGAATCGGCCTACGAGCAGTACTTC.

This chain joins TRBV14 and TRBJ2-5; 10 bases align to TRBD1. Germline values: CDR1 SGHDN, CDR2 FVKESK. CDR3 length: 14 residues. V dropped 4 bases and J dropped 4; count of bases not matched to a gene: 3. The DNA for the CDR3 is TGTGCCAGCAGCCGACAGGGGGCCTTAGAGACCCAGTACTTC. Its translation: CASSRQGALETQYF.

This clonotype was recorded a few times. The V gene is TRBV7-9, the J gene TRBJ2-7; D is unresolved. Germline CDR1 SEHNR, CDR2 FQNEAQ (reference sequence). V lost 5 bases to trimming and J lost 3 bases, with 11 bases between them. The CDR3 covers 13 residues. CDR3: CASSTQHSYEQYF. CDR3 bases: TGTGCCAGCAGCACCCAACACAGCTACGAGCAGTACTTC.

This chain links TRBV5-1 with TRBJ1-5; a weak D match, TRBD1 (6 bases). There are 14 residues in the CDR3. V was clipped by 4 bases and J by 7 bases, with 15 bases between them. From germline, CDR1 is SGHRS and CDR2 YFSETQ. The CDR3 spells CASSPDSGWQPQHF. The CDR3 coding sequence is TGCGCCAGCAGCCCGGACAGCGGATGGCAGCCCCAGCATTTT.

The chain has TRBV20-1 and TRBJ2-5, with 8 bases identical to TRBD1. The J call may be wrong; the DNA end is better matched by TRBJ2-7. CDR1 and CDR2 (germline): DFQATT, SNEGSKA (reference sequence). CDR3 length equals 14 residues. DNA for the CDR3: TGCAGTGCTAGAGGGGACAGGAGGGCGGACGAGCAGTACTTC. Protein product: CSARGDRRADEQYF.

The CDR3 DNA follows: TGTGCCAGCAGACCGGACAGGTCCTTGGATACGCAGTATTTT. Encoded protein: CASRPDRSLDTQYF. The rearrangement links TRBV2 to TRBJ2-3; TRBD1 aligns across 7 bases. Germline loops: CDR1 SNHLY, CDR2 FYNNEI. V was clipped by 6 bases and J by 6 bases; unmatched bases: 9. The CDR3 totals 14 residues.

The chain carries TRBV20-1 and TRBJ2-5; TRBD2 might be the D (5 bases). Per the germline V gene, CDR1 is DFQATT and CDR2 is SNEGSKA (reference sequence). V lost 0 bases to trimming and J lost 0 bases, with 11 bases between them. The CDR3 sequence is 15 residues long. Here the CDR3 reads CSARDRTGDQETQYF. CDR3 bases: TGCAGTGCTAGAGATCGGACCGGGGACCAAGAGACCCAGTACTTC.

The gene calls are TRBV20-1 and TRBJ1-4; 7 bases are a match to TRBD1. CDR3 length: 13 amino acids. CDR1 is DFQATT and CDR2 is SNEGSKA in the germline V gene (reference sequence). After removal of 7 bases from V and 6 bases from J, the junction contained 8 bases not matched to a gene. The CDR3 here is CSVPGGWDEKLFF. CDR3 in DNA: TGCAGTGTTCCAGGGGGGTGGGATGAAAAACTGTTTTTT.

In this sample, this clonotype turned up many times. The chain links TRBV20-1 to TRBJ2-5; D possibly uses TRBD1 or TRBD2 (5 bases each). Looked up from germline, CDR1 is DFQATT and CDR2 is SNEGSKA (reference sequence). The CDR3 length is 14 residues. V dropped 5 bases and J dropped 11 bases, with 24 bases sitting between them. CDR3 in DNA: TGCAGTGCTGGTAATATGAAGGTCCTGGGGGAGCAGTACTTC. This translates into CSAGNMKVLGEQYF.

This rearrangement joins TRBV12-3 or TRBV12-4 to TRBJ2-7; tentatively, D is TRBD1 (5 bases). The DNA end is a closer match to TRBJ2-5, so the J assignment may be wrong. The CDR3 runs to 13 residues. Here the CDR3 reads CASSLTDKETQYF. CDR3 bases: TGTGCCAGCAGTTTGACAGATAAAGAGACCCAGTACTTC.

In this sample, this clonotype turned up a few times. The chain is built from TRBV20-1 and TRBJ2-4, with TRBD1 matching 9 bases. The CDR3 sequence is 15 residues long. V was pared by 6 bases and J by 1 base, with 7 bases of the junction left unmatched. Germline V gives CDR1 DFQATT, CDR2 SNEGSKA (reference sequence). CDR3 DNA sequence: TGCAGTGCCACGGACAGGGGATGGGCCAAAAACATTCAGTACTTC. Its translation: CSATDRGWAKNIQYF.

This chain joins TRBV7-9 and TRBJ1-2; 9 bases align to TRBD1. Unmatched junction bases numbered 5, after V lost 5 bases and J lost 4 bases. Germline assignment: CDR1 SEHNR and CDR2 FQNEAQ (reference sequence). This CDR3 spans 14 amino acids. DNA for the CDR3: TGTGCCAGCAGCGCCGGGACAGGGTTCTATGGCTACACCTTC. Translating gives CASSAGTGFYGYTF.

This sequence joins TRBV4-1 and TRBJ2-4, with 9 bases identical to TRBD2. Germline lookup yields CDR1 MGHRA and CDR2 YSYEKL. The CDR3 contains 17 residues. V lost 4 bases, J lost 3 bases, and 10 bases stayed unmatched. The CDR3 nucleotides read TGCGCCAGCAGCCTATCCGCGGGGGGGCCAGACAAAAACATTCAGTACTTC. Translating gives CASSLSAGGPDKNIQYF.

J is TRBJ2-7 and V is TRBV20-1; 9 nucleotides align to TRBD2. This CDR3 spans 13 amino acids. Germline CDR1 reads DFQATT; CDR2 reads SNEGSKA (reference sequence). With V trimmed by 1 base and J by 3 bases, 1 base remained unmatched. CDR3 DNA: TGCAGTGCTAGAGGGACTAGCGACTACGAGCAGTACTTC. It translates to CSARGTSDYEQYF.

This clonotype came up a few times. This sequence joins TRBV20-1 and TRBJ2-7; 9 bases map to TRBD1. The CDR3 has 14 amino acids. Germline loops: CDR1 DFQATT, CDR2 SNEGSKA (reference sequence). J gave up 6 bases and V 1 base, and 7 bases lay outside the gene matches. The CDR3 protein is CSARVGTGNLEQYF. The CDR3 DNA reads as TGCAGTGCTAGAGTGGGGACAGGGAATCTCGAGCAGTACTTC.

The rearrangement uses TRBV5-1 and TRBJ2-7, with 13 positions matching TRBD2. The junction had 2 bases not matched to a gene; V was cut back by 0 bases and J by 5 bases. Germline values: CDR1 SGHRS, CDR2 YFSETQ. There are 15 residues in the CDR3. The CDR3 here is CASSLVTSGGHEQYF. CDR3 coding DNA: TGCGCCAGCAGCTTGGTGACTAGCGGGGGGCACGAGCAGTACTTC.

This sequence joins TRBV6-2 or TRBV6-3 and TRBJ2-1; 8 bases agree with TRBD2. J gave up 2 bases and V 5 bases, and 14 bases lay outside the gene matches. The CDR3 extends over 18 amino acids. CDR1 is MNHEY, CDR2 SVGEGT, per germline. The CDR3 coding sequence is TGTGCCAGCAGTCCACTTGGCGGGGGGACGGGCGCCTACAATGAGCAGTTCTTC. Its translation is CASSPLGGGTGAYNEQFF.

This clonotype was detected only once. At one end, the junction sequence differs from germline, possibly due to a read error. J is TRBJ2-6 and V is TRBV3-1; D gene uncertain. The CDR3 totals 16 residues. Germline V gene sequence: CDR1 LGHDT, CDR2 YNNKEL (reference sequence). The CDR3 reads CARSQAVPSGANVLTF. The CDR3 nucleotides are TGTGCCCGCAGCCAAGCCGTCCCCTCTGGGGCCAACGTCCTGACTTTC. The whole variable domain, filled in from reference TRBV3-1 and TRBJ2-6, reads DTAVSQTPKYLVTQMGNDKSIKCEQNLGHDTMYWYKQDSKKFLKIMFSYNNKELIINETVPNRFSPKSPDKAHLNLHINSLELGDSAVYFCARSQAVPSGANVLTFGAGSRLTVL.

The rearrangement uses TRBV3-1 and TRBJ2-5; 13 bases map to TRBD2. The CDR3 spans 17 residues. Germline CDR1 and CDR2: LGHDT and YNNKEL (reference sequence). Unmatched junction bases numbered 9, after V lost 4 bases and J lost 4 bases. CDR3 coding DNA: TGTGCCAGCAGCCCGGGACTAGCGGGGACAGGGCTAGAGACCCAGTACTTC. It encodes CASSPGLAGTGLETQYF.

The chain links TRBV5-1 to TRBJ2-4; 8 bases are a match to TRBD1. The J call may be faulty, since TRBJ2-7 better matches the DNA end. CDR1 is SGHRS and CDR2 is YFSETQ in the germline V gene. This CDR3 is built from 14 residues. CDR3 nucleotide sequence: TGCGCCAGCAGCTTGAGGCAGGGGGCGACCGAGCAGTACTTC. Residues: CASSLRQGATEQYF.

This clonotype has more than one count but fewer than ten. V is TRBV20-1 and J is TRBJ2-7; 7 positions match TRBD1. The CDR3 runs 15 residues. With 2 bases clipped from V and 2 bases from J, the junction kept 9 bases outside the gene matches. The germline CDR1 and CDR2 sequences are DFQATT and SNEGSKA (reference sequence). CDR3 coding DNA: TGCAGTGCTAGACGGCCGCTGACAGGGACCTACGAGCAGTACTTC. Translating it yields CSARRPLTGTYEQYF.

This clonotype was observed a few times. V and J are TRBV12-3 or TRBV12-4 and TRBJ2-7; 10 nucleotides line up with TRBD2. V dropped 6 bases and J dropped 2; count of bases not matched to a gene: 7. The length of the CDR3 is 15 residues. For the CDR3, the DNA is TGTGCCAGCAGACAAGTAGCGGGGGGTGCCTACGAGCAGTACTTC. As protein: CASRQVAGGAYEQYF.

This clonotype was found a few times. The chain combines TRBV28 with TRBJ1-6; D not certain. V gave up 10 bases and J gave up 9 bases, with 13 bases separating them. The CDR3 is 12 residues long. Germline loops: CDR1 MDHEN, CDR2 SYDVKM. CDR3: CATAASSSPLHF. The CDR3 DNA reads TGTGCCACCGCCGCGTCGTCTTCACCCCTCCACTTT.

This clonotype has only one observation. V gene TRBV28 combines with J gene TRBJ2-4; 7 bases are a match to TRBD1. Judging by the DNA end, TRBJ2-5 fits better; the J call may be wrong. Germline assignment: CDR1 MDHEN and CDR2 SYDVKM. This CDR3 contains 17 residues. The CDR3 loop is CASRPSRQGSGQETQYF. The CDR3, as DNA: TGTGCCAGCAGACCATCTCGACAGGGATCAGGGCAAGAGACCCAGTACTTC.